The clone carrying this TCR beta chain was observed at least ten times. iRepertoire HTBI primers and Arm-PCR of CDR3 regions built TCR beta libraries. Original handling: Throughout the samples, researchers identified about 62 TRBV and approximately 14 TRBJ segments. In TCRdb, the multiplex PCR reads were re-called with MiXCR into one record per CDR3 protein. The V and J calls and clone size are TCRdb's, not the authors'. The data contain around 360,000 distinct CDR3 sequences, 15% to 20% of them seen just once; the ten biggest clones take up around 20%. The sample is drawn from a study of regulatory T cells in long-lasting Graves disease. With 1 base removed from V and 3 bases from J, the gap between germline ends came to 15 bases. The CDR3 extends over 16 amino acids. Noted time point: newly diagnosed GD, antithyroid drugs for less than 3 months. The TCR library was made from RNA that had been extracted from PBMCs in TRIzol.

Separately, the same data were catalogued under a study of T cells in Graves' hyperthyroidism and ophthalmopathy.

The sample consisted of peripheral blood mononuclear cells (PBMCs), taken at new diagnosis, from a patient treated with antithyroid drugs. The clonotype originates from a woman under 30 with Graves disease. J is TRBJ1-1 and V is TRBV12-3 or TRBV12-4, with no clear D. The CDR3 DNA reads as TGTGCCAGCAGTTTAGGTCGCAGGTTTAAGGACACTGAAGCTTTCTTT. This encodes CASSLGRRFKDTEAFF.